What follows describes a single T cell receptor (beta chain). What it recognizes is unknown. Treatment reported: approximately nine-day PBMC culture with coronavirus spike peptide pools or control peptides (ViraFEST assay). Using peptide pools, antigen-specific T cells were expanded in ViraFEST before TCRs were sequenced. The CDR3 is 14 residues long. Losses at the gene ends were 5 bases for V and 6 bases for J; bases not matched to a gene: 8. CDR1 and CDR2 (germline): MDHEN, SYDVKM. This entry comes from a study of vaccination and CD4 T cells after COVID-19. Study as a whole: Participants received two doses of either BNT162b2 or mRNA-1273 vaccine. Either a CEFX pool, an HIV-1 Nef pool, or no peptide was added to control cultures. Points from the study as a whole: SARS-CoV-2-reactive clonotypes rose nonsignificantly, with the median going from approximately 21 to 40.

The Oncomine TCR Beta short-read assay sequenced DNA from cultured CD4+ T cells. TCRdb re-analysed the PCR reads in MiXCR, keeping a single row per CDR3 protein. The sample carries roughly 13,000 distinct CDR3 sequences, 50% to 55% recorded once. This clonotype originated in a human donor who had recovered from COVID-19. The J gene is TRBJ2-7, the V gene TRBV28; TRBD2 agrees at 9 bases. Sequenced material: CD4+ T cells from blood, cultured in vitro. The CDR3, as DNA: TGTGCCAGCAGTGGCGGGAGGGCCGATGGCGAGCAGTACTTC. This codes for CASSGGRADGEQYF.